What follows is one T cell receptor (beta chain) and its context. Antigen unknown. This sample was included in a study of somatic mutations in cytotoxic T cells in rheumatoid arthritis. Only in-frame clones appear in the TCRdb table, and some are missing; sequencing was by immunoSEQ multiplex PCR. The sample lists some 6,700 clones; about 80% were seen once. Overall study results and limits: Clonality measured in CD8+ T cells did not differ significantly between rheumatoid arthritis patients and age-matched healthy controls.

The sequence derives from a woman in her 70s with rheumatoid arthritis. The source material was CD8+ T cells sorted from blood, sampled at a follow-up visit.

Written as DNA, the CDR3 is TGTGCCAGCTCACCCTACACTCTTAGCACAGATACGCAGTATTTT. This encodes CASSPYTLSTDTQYF. V usage is TRBV18 and J usage is TRBJ2-3; D is ambiguous. Germline V CDR1 and CDR2: KGHSH, LQKENI. V lost 3 bases, J lost 0 bases, and 10 bases lay in between. The CDR3 length is 15 residues.